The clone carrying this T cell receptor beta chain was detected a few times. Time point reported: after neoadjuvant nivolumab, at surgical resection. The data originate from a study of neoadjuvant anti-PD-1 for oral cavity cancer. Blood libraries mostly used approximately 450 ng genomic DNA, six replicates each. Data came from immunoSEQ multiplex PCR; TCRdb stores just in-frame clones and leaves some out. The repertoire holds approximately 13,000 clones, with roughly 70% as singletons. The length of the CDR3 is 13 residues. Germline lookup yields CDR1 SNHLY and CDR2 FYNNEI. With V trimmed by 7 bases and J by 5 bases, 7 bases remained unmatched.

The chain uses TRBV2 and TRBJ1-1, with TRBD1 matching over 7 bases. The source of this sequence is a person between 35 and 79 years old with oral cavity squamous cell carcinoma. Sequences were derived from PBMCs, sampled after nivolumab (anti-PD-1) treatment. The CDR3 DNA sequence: TGTGCCAGCACCCAGGGGGGGGTTACTGAAGCTTTCTTT. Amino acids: CASTQGGVTEAFF.